This TCR beta chain was retrieved from a study of shared clonotypes between healthy human individuals. Findings of the study overall: Relative to memory subsets, naive subsets generally showed larger estimated richness. Having only a few donors restricted how much genetic and exposure-history diversity was captured.

Those who donated, Caucasian adults without exception, all lived in Nashville, Tennessee. A split of CD4+ cells into CD45RA+ naive and CD45RA-negative memory subsets was performed. This clone was recorded once. The antigen is not known. This table comes from immunoSEQ multiplex PCR, and its TCRdb copy is limited to in-frame clones, with some not included. The sample includes roughly 1,500,000 clones, approximately 98% of them seen just once. The germline gives CDR1 SGHAT, CDR2 FQNNGV. This CDR3 contains 12 residues. V shed 1 base, J shed 16 bases, and the junction held 7 bases outside the gene matches.

The sequenced sample consisted of naive CD4+ T cells sorted from blood. As to subset: CD45RA+ positively selected. J is TRBJ2-1 and V is TRBV11-2; TRBD2 matches 7 bases. This clonotype was obtained from a man aged 25-40 years in good health. The CDR3 DNA is TGTGCCAGCAGCTTAGCCGCGGGAGCGAAATTCTTC. Translated, it gives CASSLAAGAKFF.